What follows is one TCR beta chain and its context. The antigen it binds to is not known. Nothing much larger sits one base from this clone, and base qualities are not available. The donors were healthy, HIV-negative adults with no recently reported acute infections or vaccinations. Only Caucasian adults living in Nashville, Tennessee, USA were represented among the donors. CD4+ T cells were enriched by magnetic negative selection; naive cells were then positively selected on CD45RA, and the negative fraction formed the memory subset. Blood was obtained by leukapheresis, after which PBMCs were separated by Ficoll-Histopaque density gradient centrifugation and cryopreserved in liquid nitrogen vapor phase. Analytical flow cytometry was used to check the purity and quantity of each magnetically sorted T cell population. From each sorted fraction, genomic DNA was isolated and quantified by UV absorbance on a Nanodrop 2000c.

These data are taken from a study of shared clonotypes between healthy human individuals (dated by TCRdb to the early 2020s). In the study overall: A couple of women and a few men aged 18 to 49 years were included in the cohort. Blood TCR repertoires of about five healthy adults were deeply sequenced to estimate repertoire size and the extent of clonotype sharing between individuals. Leukapheresis yielded between about 0.94 and 8.9 billion PBMCs per donor. For each donor, CD4 naive and CD4 memory were each run on three plates, CD8 naive on two plates, and CD8 memory on one plate. To increase sequencing depth and limit assay-specific biases, different laboratories used diverse techniques to prepare libraries and sequence TCR repertoires. Broader findings and caveats from the paper: Even with the large sequencing depth, rarefaction of the sorted-subset datasets indicated that sequencing was incomplete. Naive subsets generally had larger estimated clonotype richness than memory subsets did. Because the study included only a small number of donors, the genetic and exposure-history diversity represented was limited. Sampling was limited to blood, and TCR repertoires in tissue likely differ from TCR repertoires in blood. Approximately 5% of naive CD4, roughly 3.6% of naive CD8, roughly 2.4% of memory CD4, and approximately 0.39% of memory CD8 clonotypes were shared across several donors. Pairwise subsampling indicated that sequencing depth was expected to affect the degree of clonotype sharing among donors. Compared with non-shared clonotypes, clonotypes shared by all four sorted-subset donors had higher generation probabilities.

Using the deep immunoSEQ assay, TCR CDR3 regions were amplified from genomic DNA by multiplex PCR. Genomic DNA extracted from each cell subset was distributed evenly over all wells of several immunoSEQ 96-well plates, and each plate served as one replicate. For sorted subsets, approximately 190 ng genomic DNA, equal to tens of thousands of T cell genomes, was loaded into each replicate PCR. Purified libraries were quantified with a Qubit 3.0 fluorometer, sized on a Bioanalyzer 2100, and re-quantified with the KAPA Library Quantification kit. Every immunoSEQ 96-well plate was sequenced on a dedicated single-read 150-cycle Illumina NextSeq 550 flow cell. The study's processing was this. Because only junctional sequences without quality scores were contained in the immunoSEQ output, filtering matching that applied to full-length reads could not be performed. Sequences were annotated with PyIR, a Python wrapper for IgBLAST v1.9, and V/J genes and CDR3 were assigned using IMGT germline references. Reads with weak V/J assignments (E-value above 1e-6), missing CDR3, stop codons, out-of-frame junctions, or ambiguous translated residues were removed. V3J clonotypes were defined by identical inferred V gene, J gene, and CDR3 amino acid sequence. To compute the percentage overlap between repertoires, the number of shared unique clonotypes was divided by the size of the smaller repertoire. Repertoire richness was assessed with RTK rarefaction, the Chao1 estimator, and Recon v2.1 estimates of unobserved clonotypes. OLGA was used to compute generation probabilities for all TCRbeta clonotypes that the gDNA method yielded from a few donors. TCRdb took over this immuneACCESS table, retaining in-frame rearrangements with V and J assigned. Such tables are incomplete; in checked studies, under half of the missing clones stem from an unresolved V gene, and the remainder is unexplained. The V and J calls and the clone size are those of that table, but D and trimming were determined from the DNA. This sample has some 2,400,000 clones in its table, and approximately 94% of those were observed once. Together, the top ten hold around 0.13% of the sample.

The CDR3 runs 14 residues from the cysteine to the phenylalanine. CDR3 DNA only is kept here, 42 bases in frame from base 1. Taken from the germline V gene, the CDR1 and CDR2 loops are SNHLY and FYNNEI. The germline ends are 14 bases apart after V is trimmed by 5 bases and J by 6 bases. The receptor was derived from a man between 18 and 35 years old in good health. This chain is built from TRBV2 and TRBJ2-1; no D gene is confidently identified. Material: naive CD4+ T cells sorted from blood. The sample's cell subset or site label is to be understood as: CD45RA+ positively selected. The CDR3 reads CASSPRWVINEQFF. The sequenced DNA: TGTGCCAGCAGTCCCCGGTGGGTAATCAATGAGCAGTTCTTC. The reference TRBV2 and TRBJ2-1 proteins fill in what lies around the CDR3, so the full variable domain reads EPEVTQTPSHQVTQMGQEVILRCVPISNHLYFYWYRQILGQKVEFLVSFYNNEISEKSEIFDDQFSVERPDGSNFTLKIRSTKLEDSAMYFCASSPRWVINEQFFGPGTRLTVL.